Here is one TCR beta chain with its context. Its antigen is currently unknown. Some clones are missing from TCRdb's copy, which holds only in-frame ones; the method was immunoSEQ multiplex PCR. This sample has over 60,000 clones, with 91% found just once. Trimming took 3 bases from V and 2 from J; bases not matched to a gene: 7. CDR3 length equals 16 residues. Germline V gene lookup returns CDR1 LNHNV and CDR2 YYDKDF (reference sequence). The data were obtained in a study of PD-1 blockade in classical Hodgkin lymphoma. Points from the study as a whole: A significant rise in TCR diversity was seen by C4D1 for CD4+ cells but not for CD8+ cells.

Indicated time point: cycle 4 day 1 (C4D1), after 6 weeks of nivolumab. Autologous stem cell transplantation was followed by relapse in every patient, and brentuximab vedotin exposure varied. The TCR sequence derives from a human donor with classical Hodgkin lymphoma. The V gene is TRBV15, the J gene TRBJ1-5; TRBD1 matches at 7 bases. Sequencing used peripheral blood mononuclear cells (PBMCs), obtained before the fourth cycle of nivolumab. CDR3: CATSRPDRVGNQPQHF. CDR3 nucleotides: TGTGCCACCAGCAGGCCCGACAGGGTGGGCAATCAGCCCCAGCATTTT.